The 8 T cell receptor beta chains below were found in one sample sequenced in a study of OX40 agonist ivuxolimab in advanced cancers. TCRdb's copy holds only in-frame clones and misses some; the assay was immunoSEQ multiplex PCR. The repertoire includes tens of thousands of clones, roughly 89% of them detected once, and roughly 1.4% sits in the top ten. The sequencing here drew on CD4+ or CD8+ T cells sorted from blood, taken in a trial of the OX40 agonist ivuxolimab. These receptors were taken from an adult with an advanced solid tumor such as melanoma, head and neck, liver or kidney cancer.

About this clone: Other DNA sequences in this sample translate to the same CDR3. J is TRBJ1-1 and V is TRBV30; D not certain. CDR1 and CDR2 from the germline V gene are GTSNPN and SVGIG (reference sequence). V lost 0 bases and J lost 7, with 6 bases in between. The CDR3 runs 11 residues. DNA of the CDR3: TGTGCCTGGAGTGTACAGATTGAAGCTTTCTTT. Translated, it gives CAWSVQIEAFF.

As for this clone: The same CDR3 is also encoded by other DNA sequences in this sample. The chain recombines TRBV19 with TRBJ1-1; a possible D gene is TRBD1 (5 bases). The ends were cut back, 2 bases at V and 2 bases at J, with 9 bases in the middle. Per germline, CDR1 LNHDA and CDR2 SQIVND (reference sequence). The length of the CDR3 is 14 residues. The CDR3 reads CASSIRQGNTEAFF. In nucleotides, the CDR3 is TGTGCCAGTAGTATAAGGCAGGGAAACACTGAAGCTTTCTTT.

This chain joins TRBV11-3 and TRBJ2-3; no reliable D call. V dropped 1 base and J dropped 2 bases, with 4 bases sitting between them. The CDR3 spans 13 residues. Germline assignment: CDR1 SGHNT and CDR2 YENEEA. The CDR3: CASSLGVTDTQYF. The CDR3 region has the DNA TGTGCCAGCAGCTTAGGTGTCACAGATACGCAGTATTTT. The full variable domain, completed using reference TRBV11-3 and TRBJ2-3, is EAGVVQSPRYKIIEKKQPVAFWCNPISGHNTLYWYLQNLGQGPELLIRYENEEAVDDSQLPKDRFSAERLKGVDSTLKIQPAELGDSAVYLCASSLGVTDTQYFGPGTRLTVL.

Only one count was recorded for this clone. V is TRBV19 and J is TRBJ1-2; D gene uncertain. Germline-derived CDR1 and CDR2 are LNHDA and SQIVND (reference sequence). V was shortened by 5 bases and J by 1 base, with 17 bases between the two germline ends. The CDR3 totals 16 residues. CDR3 in amino acids: CASSPLEGGLNYGYTF. For the CDR3, the DNA is TGTGCCAGTAGTCCCCTAGAGGGAGGGCTTAACTATGGCTACACCTTC.

This chain connects TRBV7-9 to TRBJ1-1; 9 nucleotides agree with TRBD1. Germline-derived CDR1 and CDR2 are SEHNR and FQNEAQ (reference sequence). With 1 base clipped from V and 4 bases from J, the junction kept 7 bases outside the gene matches. The CDR3 spans 16 residues. In DNA, the CDR3 is TGTGCCAGCAGCTTAGGTGGGACAGGGAGTGGCACTGAAGCTTTCTTT. Residues: CASSLGGTGSGTEAFF.

The CDR3 coding sequence is TGCAGCGTTGGGCAGGGCGCAGATACGCAGTATTTT. Translated: CSVGQGADTQYF. The chain links TRBV29-1 to TRBJ2-3; possible D gene TRBD1, 5 bases. Germline assignment: CDR1 SQVTM and CDR2 ANQGSEA. This CDR3 has 12 residues. V dropped 4 bases and J dropped 4 bases, with 9 bases sitting between them.

A single count supports this clone. V gene TRBV5-8 combines with J gene TRBJ1-6; possibly TRBD1 for D (5 bases). Between the trimmed V and J ends, which lost 6 bases and 8 bases, there was a span of 15 bases. This CDR3 spans 14 amino acids. From germline, CDR1 is SGHTS and CDR2 YDEGEE. The CDR3 sequence is CASTYDSLDSPLHF. The CDR3 DNA follows: TGTGCCAGCACCTACGACAGTCTAGATTCACCCCTCCACTTT.

This chain links TRBV2 with TRBJ1-1; 8 bases align to TRBD1. Trimming removed 10 bases from V and 4 bases from J; junction bases left unmatched: 8. Germline CDR1 and CDR2: SNHLY and FYNNEI. The CDR3 contains 13 residues. The CDR3 nucleotides read TGTGCCACCTCCGGACAGGGCAGCACTGAAGCTTTCTTT. Residues: CATSGQGSTEAFF.